These 22 T cell receptor beta chains were sequenced from one sample in a study of T cell responses to AZD1222 COVID-19 vaccine. Libraries were prepared by immunoSEQ multiplex PCR; TCRdb keeps only in-frame clonotypes and omits some of them. Here the sample spans roughly 150,000 clones, roughly nine tenths being singletons. Sequenced here: peripheral blood, sampled 28 days after the second AZD1222 dose. Receptors were obtained from an adult who received the AZD1222 COVID-19 vaccine.

V usage is TRBV27 and J usage is TRBJ1-5; a possible D gene is TRBD1 (5 bases). The CDR3 is 15 residues long. Germline CDR1 MNHEY, CDR2 SMNVEV (reference sequence). V lost 5 bases, J lost 3 bases, and 14 bases lay in between. CDR3 nucleotide sequence: TGTGCCAGCAGTCCGTCGAGGGGATCCAATCAGCCCCAGCATTTT. The encoded protein is CASSPSRGSNQPQHF.

The chain is built from TRBV7-9 and TRBJ1-2; 7 bases fit TRBD1. CDR1 is SEHNR, CDR2 FQNEAQ, per germline (reference sequence). V shed 4 bases, J shed 3 bases, and the junction held 11 bases outside the gene matches. CDR3 length: 16 amino acids. Written as DNA, the CDR3 is TGTGCCAGCAGCTCAGAAGAGACAGGGCTTTACTATGGCTACACCTTC. It encodes CASSSEETGLYYGYTF.

Of note for this clone: Sequence at one end of the junction differs from germline and may be a read error. The CDR3 here is CASSHARTLAF. Written as DNA, the CDR3 is TGTGCCAGCAGCCACGCAAGGACCTTAGCCTTC. The chain is built from TRBV14 and TRBJ1-2; D is uncertain. The germline V gene encodes CDR1 SGHDN and CDR2 FVKESK. This CDR3 comprises 11 residues. The whole variable domain, remainder taken from reference TRBV14 and TRBJ1-2, is EAGVTQFPSHSVIEKGQTVTLRCDPISGHDNLYWYRRVMGKEIKFLLHFVKESKQDESGMPNNRFLAERTGGTYSTLKVQPAELEDSGVYFCASSHARTLAFGSGTRLTVV.

This clone was picked up one time. Here the CDR3 DNA reads TGTGCCAGCAGTGTTTCAGGGGTAGTGGGAAACACCATATATTTT. Amino acids: CASSVSGVVGNTIYF. The genes are TRBV2 and TRBJ1-3, with a tentative D call TRBD1 (6 bases). From germline, CDR1 is SNHLY and CDR2 FYNNEI. Trimming left V 4 bases short and J 4 bases short, with 14 bases between. This CDR3 region has 15 residues.

The rearrangement uses TRBV28 and TRBJ1-2, with 8 bases that match TRBD1. The germline V gene encodes CDR1 MDHEN and CDR2 SYDVKM. This CDR3 comprises 16 residues. With 3 bases clipped from V and 7 bases from J, the junction kept 13 bases outside the gene matches. CDR3 residues: CASSFRGAGGLAGYTF. In DNA, the CDR3 is TGTGCCAGCAGTTTCAGAGGGGCAGGGGGCCTTGCTGGCTACACCTTC.

The J gene is TRBJ2-4, the V gene TRBV7-2; D unclear. The V and J ends lost 1 base and 1 base respectively, with 8 bases between them. Germline CDR1 reads SGHTA; CDR2 reads FQGNSA. The CDR3 has 15 amino acids. The CDR3 region is CASSLDRWAKNIQYF. In DNA, the CDR3 is TGTGCCAGCAGCTTAGATCGGTGGGCCAAAAACATTCAGTACTTC.

V gene TRBV5-1 combines with J gene TRBJ1-1; D may be TRBD1 (5 bases). CDR1 is SGHRS and CDR2 is YFSETQ in the germline V gene. Trimming left V 0 bases short and J 3 bases short, with 12 bases between. The CDR3 is 15 residues long. The CDR3 protein is CASSLAQGGDTEAFF. The CDR3 DNA follows: TGCGCCAGCAGCTTGGCGCAGGGAGGAGACACTGAAGCTTTCTTT.

CDR3 region: CASSVRAEGSYNSPLHF. CDR3 sequence (DNA): TGTGCCAGTAGTGTGAGGGCAGAAGGGTCCTATAATTCACCCCTCCACTTT. The gene calls are TRBV19 and TRBJ1-6, with D unresolved. V lost 5 bases to trimming and J lost 1 base, with 15 bases between them. Germline lookup yields CDR1 LNHDA and CDR2 SQIVND (reference sequence). The CDR3 runs to 17 residues.

The V gene is TRBV20-1, the J gene TRBJ2-5; no firm D call. Germline assignment: CDR1 DFQATT and CDR2 SNEGSKA (reference sequence). The CDR3 is 10 amino acids. The V and J ends lost 6 bases and 6 bases respectively, with 8 bases between them. The CDR3 DNA follows: TGCAGTGCCCTCGAGAAGACCCAGTACTTC. Protein: CSALEKTQYF.

Remarks on this clone: The same CDR3 can be traced to other DNA sequences in this sample. The rearrangement links TRBV28 to TRBJ2-7; 7 nucleotides match TRBD1. The germline CDR1 and CDR2 sequences are MDHEN and SYDVKM. The CDR3 sequence is 13 residues long. V gave up 3 bases and J gave up 3 bases; unmatched junction bases: 2. CDR3 loop: CASSLTGRYEQYF. As DNA, the CDR3 is TGTGCCAGCAGTTTGACAGGGCGCTACGAGCAGTACTTC.

This rearrangement joins TRBV7-3 to TRBJ2-7; TRBD2 agrees at 8 bases. CDR1 and CDR2 from the germline V gene are SGHTA and FQGTGA. The CDR3 is 14 residues long. The V gene end was trimmed by 5 bases and the J gene end by 6 bases; junction bases not matched to a gene: 9. CDR3 in amino acids: CASSPTSGVSEQYF. CDR3 bases: TGTGCCAGCAGCCCCACTAGCGGAGTCTCCGAGCAGTACTTC.

The gene calls are TRBV3-1 (or the pseudogene TRBV3-2) and TRBJ1-6; D is ambiguous. Trimming pared 1 base from V and 8 bases from J, leaving 9 bases between. Germline-derived CDR1 and CDR2 are LGHDT and YNNKEL (reference sequence). The CDR3 extends over 14 amino acids. In DNA form, the CDR3 reads TGTGCCAGCAGCCAAGGCGGCTTGGATTCACCCCTCCACTTT. Its translation is CASSQGGLDSPLHF.

V gene TRBV2 combines with J gene TRBJ1-5; 9 bases fit TRBD1. CDR3 length equals 16 residues. Germline trimming cut 3 bases from V and 8 bases from J; bases unmatched to any gene: 11. From germline, CDR1 is SNHLY and CDR2 FYNNEI. The CDR3 loop reads CASSDQGQGRGKPQHF. DNA of the CDR3: TGTGCCAGCAGTGACCAGGGACAGGGAAGGGGTAAGCCCCAGCATTTT. The full variable domain, rest sourced from reference TRBV2 and TRBJ1-5, is EPEVTQTPSHQVTQMGQEVILRCVPISNHLYFYWYRQILGQKVEFLVSFYNNEISEKSEIFDDQFSVERPDGSNFTLKIRSTKLEDSAMYFCASSDQGQGRGKPQHFGDGTRLSIL.

The J gene is TRBJ2-7, the V gene TRBV2; 11 nucleotides match TRBD2. J lost 3 bases, V lost 8 bases, and 3 bases had no gene match. Per germline, CDR1 SNHLY and CDR2 FYNNEI. The CDR3 is made up of 13 amino acids. The DNA for the CDR3 is TGTGCCAGCCGACTAGCGGGGTTCTACGAGCAGTACTTC. Residues: CASRLAGFYEQYF.

As regards this clone: At one end the junction does not follow the germline gene, possibly because of a read error. This chain uses TRBV19 with TRBJ2-1, with D perhaps matching TRBD2 (7 bases). CDR1 and CDR2 from the germline V gene are LNHDA and SQIVND (reference sequence). The CDR3 covers 16 residues. The CDR3 loop reads CASSIAGGFSSNEQFF. The CDR3 region has the DNA TGTGCCAGTAGTATAGCGGGGGGCTTCTCCTCCAATGAGCAGTTCTTC. Drawing the rest from reference TRBV19 and TRBJ2-1, the complete variable domain is DGGITQSPKYLFRKEGQNVTLSCEQNLNHDAMYWYRQDPGQGLRLIYYSQIVNDFQKGDIAEGYSVSREKKESFPLTVTSAQKNPTAFYLCASSIAGGFSSNEQFFGPGTRLTVL.

The chain is built from TRBV19 and TRBJ1-6, with D maybe TRBD1 (5 bases). The CDR3 runs 16 residues. Trimming shortened V by 1 base and J by 6 bases, and 13 bases separated the two germline ends. Germline assignment: CDR1 LNHDA and CDR2 SQIVND (reference sequence). The CDR3 DNA reads as TGTGCCAGTAGTATAGTCCCTCAGGGACGTAATTCACCCCTCCACTTT. Translated: CASSIVPQGRNSPLHF.

This chain links TRBV9 with TRBJ2-1; TRBD2 matches 9 bases. This CDR3 spans 14 amino acids. With V trimmed by 3 bases and J by 7 bases, 5 bases remained unmatched. CDR1 and CDR2 (germline): SGDLS, YYNGEE. The CDR3 bases are TGTGCCAGCAGCGAGCCGGGACTAGCTAATGAGCAGTTCTTC. Protein: CASSEPGLANEQFF.

This clone was recorded only once. The J gene is TRBJ2-2, the V gene TRBV9; D may be TRBD2 (6 bases). The CDR3 runs 13 residues. Trimming stripped 7 bases from V and 6 bases from J, with 13 bases between. Germline V gives CDR1 SGDLS, CDR2 YYNGEE. The CDR3 spells CASGGGGSGELFF. CDR3 in DNA: TGTGCCAGCGGGGGAGGAGGGTCCGGGGAGCTGTTTTTT.

V gene TRBV5-4 combines with J gene TRBJ2-3, with D possibly called TRBD1 or TRBD2 (6 bases each). The CDR3 covers 19 residues. V lost 0 bases and J lost 1, with 21 bases in between. CDR1 is SGHNT, CDR2 YYREEE, per germline (reference sequence). The CDR3 region has the DNA TGTGCCAGCAGCTTGGGGGGGGCGAGTATTTTGTCTGGCACAGATACGCAGTATTTT. Its translation: CASSLGGASILSGTDTQYF. Full variable domain (rest looked up from reference TRBV5-4 and TRBJ2-3): ETGVTQSPTHLIKTRGQQVTLRCSSQSGHNTVSWYQQALGQGPQFIFQYYREEENGRGNFPPRFSGLQFPNYSSELNVNALELDDSALYLCASSLGGASILSGTDTQYFGPGTRLTVL.

This CDR3 is CASSLGSTEAFF. CDR3 coding DNA: TGTGCCAGCAGCCTAGGGAGCACTGAAGCTTTCTTT. The chain couples TRBV7-9 to TRBJ1-1, with unresolved D. Germline CDR1 SEHNR, CDR2 FQNEAQ (reference sequence). V was clipped by 5 bases and J by 4 bases, with 8 bases between them. The CDR3 runs to 12 residues. The full variable domain, completed using reference TRBV7-9 and TRBJ1-1, is DTGVSQNPRHKITKRGQNVTFRCDPISEHNRLYWYRQTLGQGPEFLTYFQNEAQLEKSRLLSDRFSAERPKGSFSTLEIQRTEQGDSAMYLCASSLGSTEAFFGQGTRLTVV.

The gene calls are TRBV7-9 and TRBJ2-5; D unresolved. The ends were cut back, 3 bases at V and 0 bases at J, with 20 bases in the middle. Looked up from germline, CDR1 is SEHNR and CDR2 is FQNEAQ (reference sequence). The CDR3 has 18 amino acids. CDR3 nucleotide sequence: TGTGCCAGCAGCTTGAGTCCCACGTGGATACTGGACCAAGAGACCCAGTACTTC. This codes for CASSLSPTWILDQETQYF. Looking up the rest from reference TRBV7-9 and TRBJ2-5 gives the full variable domain: DTGVSQNPRHKITKRGQNVTFRCDPISEHNRLYWYRQTLGQGPEFLTYFQNEAQLEKSRLLSDRFSAERPKGSFSTLEIQRTEQGDSAMYLCASSLSPTWILDQETQYFGPGTRLLVL.

CDR3 nucleotides: TGTGCCAGTAGTGAAGGCCGGCAGATCAATTCACCCCTCCACTTT. Amino acids: CASSEGRQINSPLHF. The chain joins TRBV19 to TRBJ1-6, with D uncertain. The length of the CDR3 is 15 residues. Per germline, CDR1 LNHDA and CDR2 SQIVND (reference sequence). V dropped 5 bases and J dropped 7 bases, with 15 bases sitting between them.